The 3 T cell receptor beta chains given below trace back to one sample, sequenced in a study of glioma-infiltrating T cells. The iRepertoire nested amplicon-rescue multiplex PCR amplified TCR alpha and beta CDR3s from RNA. TCRdb reanalysed the multiplex PCR reads using MiXCR and keeps one entry per CDR3 protein. The data contain 150,000 to 200,000 distinct CDR3 sequences, around 40% of them singletons. Sample: glioma tissue, nonneoplastic brain tissue, or PBMCs (not recorded which). The receptors shown here come from a human donor with low-grade glioma or glioblastoma, undergoing nonglioma brain surgery, or in good health (not recorded which).

Points on this clonotype: It may be a read error: a sequence one base away is much more abundant. V gene TRBV27 combines with J gene TRBJ2-1, with TRBD2 matching 9 bases. The germline CDR1 and CDR2 sequences are MNHEY and SMNVEV (reference sequence). The CDR3 sequence is 16 residues long. The CDR3 sequence is CDSSRTSVTTADEQFF. CDR3 sequence (DNA): TGTGACAGCAGTCGGACTAGCGTCACGACCGCGGATGAGCAGTTCTTC.

As to this clonotype: A much larger clone lies a single base off, so this may be a read error. The genes are TRBV7-9 and TRBJ2-1, with D uncertain. The CDR3 totals 14 residues. CDR1 is SEHNR and CDR2 is FQNEAQ in the germline V gene (reference sequence). Here the CDR3 DNA reads TGTGCCAGCAGCTTATCTTTTTCCTACAATGAGAAGTTCTTC. Translating it yields CASSLSFSYNEKFF.

Details on this clonotype: Possible read error: a much larger clone is one base away. This chain links TRBV25-1 with TRBJ1-1, with D perhaps TRBD1 (6 bases). Germline V lookup: CDR1 MGHDK, CDR2 SYGVNS. V was trimmed by 4 bases and J by 1 base, leaving 7 bases between them. This CDR3 is 13 amino acids long. In DNA form, the CDR3 reads TGTGCCAGCAGTGTGGACAGGAACACTGAAGCTTTCTTT. It encodes CASSVDRNTEAFF.